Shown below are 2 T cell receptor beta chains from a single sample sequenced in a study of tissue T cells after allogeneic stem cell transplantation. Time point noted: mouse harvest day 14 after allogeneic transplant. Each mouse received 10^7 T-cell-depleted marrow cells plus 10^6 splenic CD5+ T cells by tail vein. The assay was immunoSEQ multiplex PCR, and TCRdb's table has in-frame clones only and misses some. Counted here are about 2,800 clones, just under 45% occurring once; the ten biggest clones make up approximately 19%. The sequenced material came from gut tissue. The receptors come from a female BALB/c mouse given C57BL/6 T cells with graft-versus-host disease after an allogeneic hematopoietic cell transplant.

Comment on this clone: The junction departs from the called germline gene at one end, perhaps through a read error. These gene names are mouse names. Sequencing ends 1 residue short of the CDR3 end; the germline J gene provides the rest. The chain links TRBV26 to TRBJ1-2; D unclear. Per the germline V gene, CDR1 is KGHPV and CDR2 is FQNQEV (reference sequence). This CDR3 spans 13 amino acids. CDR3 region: CASSLRGNSAYTF. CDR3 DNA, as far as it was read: TGTGCCAGCAGCCTACGGGGAAACTCCGCCTACACC.

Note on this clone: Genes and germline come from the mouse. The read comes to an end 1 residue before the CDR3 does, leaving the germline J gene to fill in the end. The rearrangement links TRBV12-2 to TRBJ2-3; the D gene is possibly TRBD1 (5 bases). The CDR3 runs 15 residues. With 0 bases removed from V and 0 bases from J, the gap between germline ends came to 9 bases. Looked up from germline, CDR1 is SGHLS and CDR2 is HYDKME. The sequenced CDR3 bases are TGTGCCAGCTCTCTCGAGGGGTTTAGTGCAGAAACGCTGTAT. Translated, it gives CASSLEGFSAETLY. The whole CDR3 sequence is CASSLEGFSAETLYF. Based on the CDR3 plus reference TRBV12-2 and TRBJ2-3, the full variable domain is NSGVVQSPRYIIKGKGERSILKCIPISGHLSVAWYQQTQGQELKFFIQHYDKMERDKGNLPSRFSVQQFDDYHSEMNMSALELEDSAVYFCASSLEGFSAETLYFGSGTRLTVL.